The 32 T cell receptor beta chains below all came from one sample that was sequenced in a study of naive and memory T cell subsets. Ligated cDNA underwent four rounds of PCR with nested alpha and beta constant region primers and SP2. Using its own MiXCR run on the 5' RACE reads, TCRdb lists one record per CDR3 protein. The sample shows tens of thousands of distinct CDR3 sequences, about 7.1% of them seen only once. A UMI-containing oligonucleotide was joined by 3' ligation to the TCR cDNA template. These receptor sequences come from a female donor in good health.

V usage is TRBV5-4 and J usage is TRBJ1-1; the D is unclear. There are 11 residues in the CDR3. The V end lost 1 base, the J end lost 6 bases, and 4 bases lay between the germline ends. Germline V gene lookup returns CDR1 SGHNT and CDR2 YYREEE (reference sequence). The chain's CDR3 is CASSLYSEAFF. The CDR3 region has the DNA TGTGCCAGCAGCTTGTATTCTGAAGCTTTCTTT. The whole variable domain, filled in from reference TRBV5-4 and TRBJ1-1, reads ETGVTQSPTHLIKTRGQQVTLRCSSQSGHNTVSWYQQALGQGPQFIFQYYREEENGRGNFPPRFSGLQFPNYSSELNVNALELDDSALYLCASSLYSEAFFGQGTRLTVV.

The chain combines TRBV28 with TRBJ2-1, with D perhaps being TRBD1 or TRBD2 (6 bases each). Germline CDR1 reads MDHEN; CDR2 reads SYDVKM. Between the trimmed V and J ends, which lost 2 bases and 3 bases, there was a span of 14 bases. The CDR3 is 16 amino acids. The CDR3, as DNA: TGTGCCAGCAGTTTAGAGTTCGGGGGCCGCTACAATGAGCAGTTCTTC. Amino acids: CASSLEFGGRYNEQFF.

This clonotype was found many times. The V gene is TRBV12-3 or TRBV12-4, the J gene TRBJ1-5; D not certain. Trimming shortened V by 1 base and J by 12 bases, and 7 bases separated the two germline ends. The CDR3 runs to 11 residues. CDR3 amino acids: CASSLGSDQHF. The CDR3 nucleotides are TGTGCCAGCAGTTTAGGCAGCGACCAGCATTTT.

This clonotype was seen many times. J is TRBJ2-2 and V is TRBV9, with a weak D call TRBD2 (6 bases). Germline CDR1 reads SGDLS; CDR2 reads YYNGEE. The CDR3 has 13 amino acids. Trimming took 2 bases from V and 9 from J, leaving 11 bases between them. CDR3 protein: CASSVAGSRELFF. DNA of the CDR3: TGTGCCAGCAGCGTTGCGGGGTCCCGGGAGCTGTTTTTT.

In this sample, this clonotype turned up a few times. V usage is TRBV18 and J usage is TRBJ2-1; perhaps TRBD1 as D (5 bases). The CDR3 is made up of 15 amino acids. Germline CDR1 is KGHSH and CDR2 is LQKENI. The V end was cut by 2 bases, the J end by 0 bases, with 8 bases between. The CDR3 DNA is TGTGCCAGCTCACCAGACAGCCCCTCCTACAATGAGCAGTTCTTC. It translates to CASSPDSPSYNEQFF.

This clonotype was seen more than once but under ten times. This chain joins TRBV20-1 and TRBJ2-3; D is undetermined. The CDR3 contains 11 residues. Trimming left V 2 bases short and J 1 base short, with 1 base between. Germline CDR1 reads DFQATT; CDR2 reads SNEGSKA (reference sequence). Here the CDR3 DNA reads TGCAGTGCTAGACGCACAGATACGCAGTATTTT. Its translation is CSARRTDTQYF.

This clonotype has ten or more counts. One end of the junction is discordant with germline, which a read error may explain. The genes are TRBV6-4 and TRBJ1-2; D gene ambiguous. Germline CDR1 is MRHNA and CDR2 is SNTAGT. The CDR3 consists of 12 residues. CDR3 region: CASSEVVEGNAF. The CDR3, as DNA: TGTGCCAGCAGTGAAGTAGTCGAAGGGAACGCCTTC.

This clonotype is labeled medium-sized (0.01 to 0.1%). V usage is TRBV6-2 or TRBV6-3 and J usage is TRBJ1-1, with D hard to call. CDR1 is MNHEY, CDR2 SVGEGT, per germline. This CDR3 contains 14 residues. The V gene lost 5 bases and the J gene lost 7 bases, with 17 bases spanning the gap. The CDR3: CASSTKPGRREAFF. The CDR3 DNA is TGTGCCAGCAGTACCAAACCAGGTCGACGTGAAGCTTTCTTT.

This clonotype has at least ten counts. Here the CDR3 reads CASYVGQLNTEAFF. DNA of the CDR3: TGTGCCAGCTATGTCGGGCAGCTGAACACTGAAGCTTTCTTT. The genes are TRBV2 and TRBJ1-1; D is unresolved. With 8 bases removed from V and 0 bases from J, the gap between germline ends came to 13 bases. The CDR3 covers 14 residues. Germline values: CDR1 SNHLY, CDR2 FYNNEI.

The chain has TRBV7-9 and TRBJ2-3; 8 nucleotides align to TRBD2. Germline trimming cut 6 bases from V and 3 bases from J; bases unmatched to any gene: 11. The CDR3 totals 16 residues. The V gene's germline CDR1 is SEHNR and CDR2 FQNEAQ (reference sequence). This chain's CDR3 is CASSFLAGAGTDTQYF. CDR3 nucleotide sequence: TGTGCCAGCAGTTTTCTAGCGGGCGCTGGGACAGATACGCAGTATTTT.

The table lists this clonotype with a few counts. The chain combines TRBV9 with TRBJ2-3, with D uncertain. V was cut by 0 bases and J by 2 bases, with 7 bases left in between. Germline lookup yields CDR1 SGDLS and CDR2 YYNGEE. CDR3 length: 14 residues. CDR3 residues: CASSVAHLTDTQYF. The CDR3 DNA reads as TGTGCCAGCAGCGTAGCCCACCTCACAGATACGCAGTATTTT.

This clonotype has ten or more counts. This chain links TRBV7-8 with TRBJ2-4; D not resolved. CDR3 length: 15 amino acids. Germline lookup yields CDR1 SGHVS and CDR2 FQNEAQ. The V end lost 5 bases, the J end lost 6 bases, and 17 bases lay between the germline ends. In DNA form, the CDR3 reads TGTGCCAGCAGCCCCCGTCGTGTCGGTTTAAACATTCAGTACTTC. This sequence encodes CASSPRRVGLNIQYF.

This clonotype was observed many times. The genes are TRBV7-2 and TRBJ1-5; D remains unclear. The CDR3 is 14 residues long. The germline gives CDR1 SGHTA, CDR2 FQGNSA. The V and J ends lost 3 bases and 10 bases respectively, with 16 bases between them. CDR3 region: CASSLGLSANPQHF. CDR3 sequence (DNA): TGTGCCAGCAGCTTGGGTCTGTCGGCTAATCCCCAGCATTTT.

This clonotype has only a few counts. The chain couples TRBV7-2 to TRBJ2-3; either TRBD1 or TRBD2 may supply D (6 bases each). The CDR3 has 15 amino acids. Trimming took 4 bases from V and 0 from J, leaving 11 bases between them. The germline V gene has CDR1 SGHTA and CDR2 FQGNSA. The CDR3 DNA reads TGTGCCAGCAGCTCGGGGGCGACTAGCACAGATACGCAGTATTTT. Translated, it gives CASSSGATSTDTQYF.

At least ten counts were recorded for this clonotype. The DNA of the CDR3 is TGTGCCAGCAGCTTATTTGGGTACGGGGAGCAGTACTTC. Translating gives CASSLFGYGEQYF. J is TRBJ2-7 and V is TRBV7-2; no definite D call. Germline CDR1 reads SGHTA; CDR2 reads FQGNSA. Trimming removed 2 bases at V and 7 bases at J, with 12 bases between. This CDR3 has 13 amino acids.

V gene TRBV12-3 or TRBV12-4 combines with J gene TRBJ2-1; D ambiguous. The CDR3 spans 14 residues. V was clipped by 3 bases and J by 11 bases, with 17 bases between them. The CDR3 sequence: CASSFDLERKKQFF. The DNA for the CDR3 is TGTGCCAGCAGTTTCGATTTGGAGCGAAAGAAGCAGTTCTTC.

The sample holds many counts of this clonotype. The CDR3 DNA reads TGCGCCAGCAGCCAAGATCGAAAGGTGGCTGAAGCTTTCTTT. Amino acids: CASSQDRKVAEAFF. This chain joins TRBV4-1 and TRBJ1-1; D gene unclear. The CDR3 is 14 amino acids. Trimming shortened V by 0 bases and J by 6 bases, and 11 bases separated the two germline ends. Germline V gene lookup returns CDR1 MGHRA and CDR2 YSYEKL.

This clonotype has only a few counts. The rearrangement uses TRBV6-2 or TRBV6-3 and TRBJ1-2, with D uncertain. The germline V gene encodes CDR1 MNHEY and CDR2 SVGEGT. The CDR3 has 11 amino acids. Trimming removed 6 bases from V and 7 bases from J, with 9 bases in between. CDR3 in amino acids: CASRDVTGYTF. The DNA of the CDR3 is TGTGCCAGCAGGGACGTAACTGGCTACACCTTC.

The chain carries TRBV5-1 and TRBJ1-6; no definite D call. The germline V gene has CDR1 SGHRS and CDR2 YFSETQ. V was cut by 1 base and J by 6 bases, with 14 bases left in between. CDR3 length: 16 amino acids. CDR3 sequence: CASSLLGRLFNSPLHF. CDR3 in DNA: TGCGCCAGCAGCTTGCTAGGGCGACTGTTTAATTCACCCCTCCACTTT.

This clonotype was picked up many times. The chain uses TRBV7-2 and TRBJ1-2; D unclear. Per germline, CDR1 SGHTA and CDR2 FQGNSA. The CDR3 loop spans 12 amino acids. Trimming cost V 2 bases and J 3 bases, with 4 bases left between them. CDR3 sequence reads: CASSLNDYGYTF. DNA of the CDR3: TGTGCCAGCAGCTTAAACGACTATGGCTACACCTTC. The variable domain in full, with the rest retrieved from reference TRBV7-2 and TRBJ1-2, is GAGVSQSPSNKVTEKGKDVELRCDPISGHTALYWYRQSLGQGLEFLIYFQGNSAPDKSGLPSDRFSAERTGGSVSTLTIQRTQQEDSAVYLCASSLNDYGYTFGSGTRLTVV.

Only a few counts were recorded for this clonotype. The CDR3 DNA sequence: TGTGCCAGCAGTCTGGACATCTTCAATGAGCAGTTCTTC. Protein: CASSLDIFNEQFF. The chain is built from TRBV12-3 or TRBV12-4 and TRBJ2-1; D possibly corresponds to TRBD1 (5 bases). The ends were cut back, 5 bases at V and 6 bases at J, with 11 bases in the middle. The CDR3 sequence is 13 residues long.

This clonotype was picked up a small number of times. The CDR3 sequence: CASSLSHNTEAFF. The DNA for the CDR3 is TGTGCCAGCAGCTTAAGTCATAACACTGAAGCTTTCTTT. This chain uses TRBV11-1 with TRBJ1-1; no clear D. Germline V gene sequence: CDR1 SGHAT, CDR2 FQDESV (reference sequence). This CDR3 spans 13 amino acids. Trimming took off 2 bases at V and 2 bases at J, with 6 bases between the two ends.

The chain links TRBV28 to TRBJ2-2; 8 bases map to TRBD1. With V trimmed by 2 bases and J by 3 bases, 5 bases remained unmatched. This CDR3 comprises 16 residues. Germline-derived CDR1 and CDR2 are MDHEN and SYDVKM. The CDR3 sequence: CASSLRQGAYTGELFF. CDR3 nucleotides: TGTGCCAGCAGTTTAAGGCAGGGGGCATACACCGGGGAGCTGTTTTTT.

This chain links TRBV7-2 with TRBJ2-3; D is perhaps TRBD1 (6 bases). Trimming shortened V by 4 bases and J by 2 bases, and 10 bases separated the two germline ends. Germline lookup yields CDR1 SGHTA and CDR2 FQGNSA. This CDR3 has 14 residues. This chain's CDR3 is CASSSRGSTDTQYF. The CDR3 bases are TGTGCCAGCAGCTCTAGGGGGTCCACAGATACGCAGTATTTT.

This chain joins TRBV7-3 and TRBJ2-3, with 8 nucleotides matching TRBD1. The CDR3 has 15 residues. V dropped 1 base and J dropped 4; count of bases not matched to a gene: 4. CDR1 is SGHTA and CDR2 is FQGTGA in the germline V gene. In DNA form, the CDR3 reads TGTGCCAGCAGCTTAATGGGGACAGGTTCAGATACGCAGTATTTT. It is translated as CASSLMGTGSDTQYF.

This clonotype has just a few counts. The rearrangement links TRBV7-9 to TRBJ2-1; D possibly uses TRBD1 or TRBD2 (6 bases each). CDR1 and CDR2 (germline): SEHNR, FQNEAQ (reference sequence). V was cut by 5 bases and J by 6 bases, with 14 bases left in between. This CDR3 region has 14 residues. Here the CDR3 DNA reads TGTGCCAGCAGCCGGGGGCCCTTAGGCAATGAGCAGTTCTTC. Translation: CASSRGPLGNEQFF.

The chain recombines TRBV20-1 with TRBJ1-1; no reliable D call. From germline, CDR1 is DFQATT and CDR2 SNEGSKA (reference sequence). V was trimmed by 5 bases and J by 3 bases, leaving 13 bases between them. This CDR3 is built from 13 residues. As DNA, the CDR3 is TGCAGTGCTGATCCTCAGTGGGACACTGAAGCTTTCTTT. Translating gives CSADPQWDTEAFF.

This clonotype was seen repeatedly, ten times or more. The chain couples TRBV20-1 to TRBJ2-7; TRBD1 matches 8 bases. The germline gives CDR1 DFQATT, CDR2 SNEGSKA (reference sequence). Trimming removed 4 bases from V and 5 bases from J; junction bases left unmatched: 7. This CDR3 has 13 residues. The chain's CDR3 is CSAKDRAYNEQYF. The CDR3 bases are TGCAGTGCTAAGGACAGGGCGTATAACGAGCAGTACTTC.

This clonotype came up many times. The genes are TRBV7-2 and TRBJ2-7; D is undetermined. Germline CDR1 and CDR2: SGHTA and FQGNSA. Trimming left V 5 bases short and J 2 bases short, with 13 bases between. This CDR3 contains 14 residues. In DNA, the CDR3 is TGTGCCAGCAGCCCCCGGGTCGCTGCCTACGAGCAGTACTTC. Protein: CASSPRVAAYEQYF.

The gene calls are TRBV7-2 and TRBJ1-3; D is unclear. The CDR3 has 14 amino acids. Looked up from germline, CDR1 is SGHTA and CDR2 is FQGNSA. With 5 bases removed from V and 0 bases from J, the gap between germline ends came to 8 bases. The DNA for the CDR3 is TGTGCCAGCAGCCCGAGGGTCTCTGGAAACACCATATATTTT. Translated: CASSPRVSGNTIYF.

The rearrangement uses TRBV29-1 and TRBJ2-7, with 9 bases identical to TRBD1. Germline CDR1 SQVTM, CDR2 ANQGSEA. With V trimmed by 5 bases and J by 3 bases, 5 bases remained unmatched. The CDR3 runs to 13 residues. The CDR3 DNA is TGCAGCGTTACCGGGACAGGGAACTACGAGCAGTACTTC. Translating gives CSVTGTGNYEQYF.

In its sample, this clonotype was seen many times. The chain joins TRBV3-1 to TRBJ1-3; no reliable D call. The CDR3 has 16 amino acids. Germline V CDR1 and CDR2: LGHDT, YNNKEL (reference sequence). The V end lost 0 bases, the J end lost 4 bases, and 13 bases lay between the germline ends. This chain's CDR3 is CASSQDSGKVGNTIYF. CDR3 bases: TGTGCCAGCAGCCAAGACTCGGGGAAGGTGGGAAACACCATATATTTT.